This is a list of T cell receptor beta chains from one sample in a study of T cells in Graves' hyperthyroidism and ophthalmopathy. One entry per CDR3 protein results from TCRdb running MiXCR on the multiplex PCR reads. The data contain about 600,000 distinct CDR3 sequences, 13% to 15% of them singletons. The sequencing input was blood. The receptor source for this set is a woman under 30 with Graves' ophthalmopathy. CDR3s include the opening cysteine and the closing phenylalanine or tryptophan.

J | V | CDR3
TRBJ2-1 | TRBV5-6 | CASSHGSSYNEQFF
TRBJ2-3 | TRBV27 | CASKGGTTDTQYF
TRBJ1-6 | TRBV12-3/TRBV12-4 | CASRPRDRAAYNSPLHF
TRBJ2-3 | TRBV6-5 | CASSYSTSPPDTQYF
TRBJ2-7 | TRBV11-2 | CASSPAGGVYEQYF
TRBJ1-2 | TRBV24-1 | CATSEADYGYTF
TRBJ2-7 | TRBV6-2/TRBV6-3 | CASTPLAGAYEQYF
TRBJ2-2 | TRBV29-1 | CSVEKVAGELFF
TRBJ1-2 | TRBV28 | CASSFPWKGFMSLNGYTF
TRBJ2-2 | TRBV3-1 | CASSQDGTGELFF
TRBJ1-1 | TRBV2 | CASSLAVEAFF
TRBJ1-4 | TRBV25-1 | CASSDVRGGGEKLFF